The source of this TCR beta chain is a study of blood T cell repertoires in COVID-19. The ends were cut back, 2 bases at V and 7 bases at J, with 18 bases in the middle. Germline V CDR1 and CDR2: LGHDT, YNNKEL (reference sequence). The CDR3 length is 15 residues. Profiling relied on immunoSEQ multiplex PCR, and the TCRdb table lists in-frame clones only, not all of them. The sample contains approximately 44,000 clones, roughly 85% of which appear only once. The chain joins TRBV3-1 (or the pseudogene TRBV3-2) to TRBJ2-7, with D maybe TRBD2 (5 bases). Sequences were obtained from peripheral blood. The TCR was taken from a man aged 60-69 years with acute or convalescent COVID-19. CDR3 region: CASSQPTTRGSEQYF. As DNA, the CDR3 is TGTGCCAGCAGCCAACCGACGACCCGGGGTTCGGAGCAGTACTTC.